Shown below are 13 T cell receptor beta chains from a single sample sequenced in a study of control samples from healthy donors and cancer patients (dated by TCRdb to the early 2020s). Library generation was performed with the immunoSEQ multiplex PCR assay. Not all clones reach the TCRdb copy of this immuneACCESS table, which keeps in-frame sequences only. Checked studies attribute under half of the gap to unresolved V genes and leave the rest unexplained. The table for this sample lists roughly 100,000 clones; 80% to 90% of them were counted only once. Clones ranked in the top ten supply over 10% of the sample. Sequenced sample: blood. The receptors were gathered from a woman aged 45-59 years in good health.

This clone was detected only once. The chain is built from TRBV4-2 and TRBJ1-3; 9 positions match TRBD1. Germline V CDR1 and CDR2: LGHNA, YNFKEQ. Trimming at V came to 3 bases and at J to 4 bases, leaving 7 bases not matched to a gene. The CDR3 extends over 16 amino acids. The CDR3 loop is CASSHEDRGLGNTIYF. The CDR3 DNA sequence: TGTGCCAGCAGCCATGAGGACAGGGGTCTCGGAAACACCATATATTTT.

The CDR3: CASSLTGLQPQHF. The CDR3 coding sequence is TGTGCCAGCAGCTTAACAGGGTTACAGCCCCAGCATTTT. The rearrangement links TRBV7-2 to TRBJ1-5; D may be TRBD1 (6 bases). Per germline, CDR1 SGHTA and CDR2 FQGNSA. This CDR3 region has 13 residues. Trimming cost V 2 bases and J 7 bases, with 9 bases left between them. Filled out from reference TRBV7-2 and TRBJ1-5, the complete variable domain reads GAGVSQSPSNKVTEKGKDVELRCDPISGHTALYWYRQSLGQGLEFLIYFQGNSAPDKSGLPSDRFSAERTGGSVSTLTIQRTQQEDSAVYLCASSLTGLQPQHFGDGTRLSIL.

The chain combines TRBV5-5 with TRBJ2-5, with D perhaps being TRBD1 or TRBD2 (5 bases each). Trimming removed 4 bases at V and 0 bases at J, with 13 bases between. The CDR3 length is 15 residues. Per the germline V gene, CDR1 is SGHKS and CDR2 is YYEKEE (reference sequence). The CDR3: CASSAGTGYQETQYF. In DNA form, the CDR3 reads TGTGCCAGCAGCGCTGGGACGGGCTACCAAGAGACCCAGTACTTC.

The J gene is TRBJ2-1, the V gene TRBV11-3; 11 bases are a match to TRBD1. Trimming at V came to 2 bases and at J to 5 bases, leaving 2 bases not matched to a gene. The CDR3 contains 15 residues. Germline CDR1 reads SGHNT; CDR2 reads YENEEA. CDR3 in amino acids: CASSLRGQGDNEQFF. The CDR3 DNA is TGTGCCAGCAGCTTAAGGGGACAGGGGGACAATGAGCAGTTCTTC.

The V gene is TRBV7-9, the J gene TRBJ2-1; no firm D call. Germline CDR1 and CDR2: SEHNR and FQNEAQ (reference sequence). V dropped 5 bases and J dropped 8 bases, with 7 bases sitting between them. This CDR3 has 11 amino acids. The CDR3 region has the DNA TGTGCCAGCAGCATCGACCATGAGCAGTTCTTC. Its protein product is CASSIDHEQFF.

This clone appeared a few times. CDR3 nucleotide sequence: TGTGCCAGTAGTACTTTGACAGAGGATACGCAGTATTTT. Amino acids: CASSTLTEDTQYF. The J gene is TRBJ2-3, the V gene TRBV19, with D perhaps matching TRBD1 (5 bases). V was pared by 4 bases and J by 6 bases, with 11 bases between. Germline V CDR1 and CDR2: LNHDA, SQIVND (reference sequence). This CDR3 has 13 residues.

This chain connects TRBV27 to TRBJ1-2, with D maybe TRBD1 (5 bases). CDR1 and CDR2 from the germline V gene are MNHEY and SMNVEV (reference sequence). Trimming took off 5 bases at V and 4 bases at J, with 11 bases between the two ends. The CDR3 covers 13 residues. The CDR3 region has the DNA TGTGCCAGCAGTAGGGGAAGTAGCTATGGCTACACCTTC. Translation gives CASSRGSSYGYTF.

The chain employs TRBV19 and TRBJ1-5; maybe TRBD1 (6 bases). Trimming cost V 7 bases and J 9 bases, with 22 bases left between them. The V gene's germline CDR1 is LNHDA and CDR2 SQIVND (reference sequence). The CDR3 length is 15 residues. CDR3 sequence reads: CASTPSRGGYPPQHF. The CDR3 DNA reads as TGTGCCAGTACCCCCAGTAGGGGGGGTTATCCGCCCCAGCATTTT.

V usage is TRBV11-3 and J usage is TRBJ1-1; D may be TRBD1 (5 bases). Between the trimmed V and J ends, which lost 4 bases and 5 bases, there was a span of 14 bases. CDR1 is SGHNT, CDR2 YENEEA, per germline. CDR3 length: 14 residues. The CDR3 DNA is TGTGCCAGCAGCTCCATTGCAGGGTGGACTGAAGCTTTCTTT. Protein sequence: CASSSIAGWTEAFF. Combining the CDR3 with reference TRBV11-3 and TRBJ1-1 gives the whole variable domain EAGVVQSPRYKIIEKKQPVAFWCNPISGHNTLYWYLQNLGQGPELLIRYENEEAVDDSQLPKDRFSAERLKGVDSTLKIQPAELGDSAVYLCASSSIAGWTEAFFGQGTRLTVV.

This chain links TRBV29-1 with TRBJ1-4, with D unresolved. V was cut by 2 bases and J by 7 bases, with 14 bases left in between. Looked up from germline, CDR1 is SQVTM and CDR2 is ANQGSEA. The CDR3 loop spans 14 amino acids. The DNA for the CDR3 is TGCAGCGTTGAATCCGGTACGGGGAGTGAAAAACTGTTTTTT. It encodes CSVESGTGSEKLFF.

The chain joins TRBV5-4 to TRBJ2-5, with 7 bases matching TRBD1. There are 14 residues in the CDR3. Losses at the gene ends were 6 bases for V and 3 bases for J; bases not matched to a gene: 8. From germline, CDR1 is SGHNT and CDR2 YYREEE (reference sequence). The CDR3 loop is CASTGGTAEETQYF. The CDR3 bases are TGTGCCAGCACGGGTGGGACAGCAGAAGAGACCCAGTACTTC.

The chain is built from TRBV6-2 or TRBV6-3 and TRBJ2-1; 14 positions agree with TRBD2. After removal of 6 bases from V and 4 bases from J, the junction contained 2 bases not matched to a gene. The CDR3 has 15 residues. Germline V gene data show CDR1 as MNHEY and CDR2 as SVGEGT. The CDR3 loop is CASSRTSGGYNEQFF. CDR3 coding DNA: TGTGCCAGCAGCCGGACTAGCGGGGGGTACAATGAGCAGTTCTTC.

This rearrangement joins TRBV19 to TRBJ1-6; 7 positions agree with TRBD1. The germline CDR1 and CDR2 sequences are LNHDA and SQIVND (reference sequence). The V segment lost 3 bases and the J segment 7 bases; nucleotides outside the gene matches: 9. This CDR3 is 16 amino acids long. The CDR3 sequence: CASSILGAGGNSPLHF. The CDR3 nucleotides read TGTGCCAGTAGTATCCTGGGGGCAGGGGGGAATTCACCCCTCCACTTT.